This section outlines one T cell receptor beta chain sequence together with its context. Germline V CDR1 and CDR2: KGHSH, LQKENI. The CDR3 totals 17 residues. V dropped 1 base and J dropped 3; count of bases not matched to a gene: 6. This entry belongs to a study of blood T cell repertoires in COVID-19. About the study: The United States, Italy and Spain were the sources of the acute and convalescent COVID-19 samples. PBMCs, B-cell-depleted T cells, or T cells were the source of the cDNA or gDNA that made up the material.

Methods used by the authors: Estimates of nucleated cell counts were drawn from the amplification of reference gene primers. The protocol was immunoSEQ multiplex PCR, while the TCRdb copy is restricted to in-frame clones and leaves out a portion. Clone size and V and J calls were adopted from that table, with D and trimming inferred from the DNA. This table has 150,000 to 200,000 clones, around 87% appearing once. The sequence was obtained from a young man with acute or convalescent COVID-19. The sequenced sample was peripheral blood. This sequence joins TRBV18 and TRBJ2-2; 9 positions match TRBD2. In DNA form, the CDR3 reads TGTGCCAGCTCACCACAGACTAGCGGATCTTACACCGGGGAGCTGTTTTTT. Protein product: CASSPQTSGSYTGELFF.